This TCR beta chain was sequenced in a study of blood T cell repertoires in COVID-19. Overall study: The United States, Italy and Spain provided the acute and convalescent COVID-19 samples.

The table came from immunoSEQ multiplex PCR; TCRdb's copy has only in-frame clones and leaves some out. Among about 110,000 clones listed, more than 80% were seen once. The source material was peripheral blood. The clonotype was recovered from a woman of 80 years or more with acute or convalescent COVID-19.

This CDR3 is CASSPSGNSDEKLFF. The CDR3 DNA reads TGTGCCAGCAGCCCCTCGGGAAATTCTGACGAAAAACTGTTTTTT. The V call is TRBV7-9, the J call TRBJ1-4; D is ambiguous. CDR1 is SEHNR, CDR2 FQNEAQ, per germline (reference sequence). V lost 5 bases and J 8 bases, leaving 18 bases between the germline ends. The CDR3 spans 15 residues.